A single sample gave rise to the 30 T cell receptor beta chains below, sequenced in a study of response to subunit inactivated influenza vaccine. TCRdb itself ran the RT-PCR reads through MiXCR, one entry per CDR3 protein. The sample yields some 480,000 distinct CDR3 sequences, 11% seen once. This material consisted of PBMCs from blood, taken 40 to 50 days after vaccination. Receptors were obtained from a man between 45 and 60 years old who received an inactivated influenza vaccine.

V gene TRBV5-1 combines with J gene TRBJ2-3, with D possibly TRBD2 on 6 matching bases. The germline V gene encodes CDR1 SGHRS and CDR2 YFSETQ. The CDR3 is 15 residues long. V was pared by 4 bases and J by 1 base, with 13 bases between. CDR3 amino acids: CASSIRDWGTDTQYF. In nucleotides, the CDR3 is TGCGCCAGCAGCATCCGGGACTGGGGCACAGATACGCAGTATTTT.

This clonotype has only a few counts. V and J are TRBV6-1 and TRBJ2-1, with 9 positions matching TRBD2. This CDR3 has 15 amino acids. Germline trimming cut 7 bases from V and 7 bases from J; bases unmatched to any gene: 11. Germline V gives CDR1 MNHNS, CDR2 SASEGT. CDR3 protein: CASTNGREGLNEQFF. CDR3 bases: TGTGCCAGCACCAACGGGCGGGAGGGCCTAAATGAGCAGTTCTTC.

This clonotype was found a few times. The chain carries TRBV15 and TRBJ2-7; 7 nucleotides line up with TRBD1. The J segment lost 2 bases and the V segment lost 4 bases, leaving 5 bases of the junction unmatched. Per the germline V gene, CDR1 is LNHNV and CDR2 is YYDKDF (reference sequence). CDR3 length equals 14 residues. The CDR3 loop is CATSTRQGTYEQYF. The CDR3, as DNA: TGTGCCACCAGCACACGACAGGGAACCTACGAGCAGTACTTC.

This chain connects TRBV29-1 to TRBJ2-2; the D gene is possibly TRBD2 (5 bases). V was pared by 7 bases and J by 3 bases, with 18 bases between. From germline, CDR1 is SQVTM and CDR2 ANQGSEA. The length of the CDR3 is 15 residues. The CDR3, as DNA: TGCAGCGCTGCCCCGGAGGTAGCTTACACCGGGGAGCTGTTTTTT. This encodes CSAAPEVAYTGELFF.

The chain recombines TRBV4-1 with TRBJ2-1; D tentatively reads TRBD1 or TRBD2 (6 bases each). The CDR3 contains 17 residues. Trimming removed 4 bases at V and 5 bases at J, with 21 bases between. Germline CDR1 reads MGHRA; CDR2 reads YSYEKL. CDR3 sequence: CASSPRGPPLENNEQFF. Here the CDR3 DNA reads TGCGCCAGCAGCCCTCGGGGGCCCCCTTTGGAGAACAATGAGCAGTTCTTC.

This clonotype has ten or more counts. The rearrangement uses TRBV10-3 and TRBJ1-2; D is unresolved. The CDR3 is 11 residues long. Trimming shortened V by 5 bases and J by 8 bases, and 9 bases separated the two germline ends. Germline assignment: CDR1 ENHRY and CDR2 SYGVKD. The CDR3 DNA reads TGTGCCATCAGTAACTCTGGCGGCTACACCTTC. As protein: CAISNSGGYTF.

This clonotype occurred a few times. The chain is built from TRBV12-3 or TRBV12-4 and TRBJ2-1; TRBD1 matches at 8 bases. The CDR3 is made up of 15 amino acids. V gave up 6 bases and J gave up 2 bases; unmatched junction bases: 6. As DNA, the CDR3 is TGTGCCAGCAGACCAGACAGGGGCACCTACAATGAGCAGTTCTTC. As protein: CASRPDRGTYNEQFF.

In its sample, this clonotype was seen once. Written as DNA, the CDR3 is TGTGCCAGCAGCTTACAGCTTCCCGGGGAGCTGTTTTTT. Translated, it gives CASSLQLPGELFF. The chain uses TRBV7-2 and TRBJ2-2; D gene uncertain. The CDR3 covers 13 residues. The germline V and J ends were trimmed by 2 bases and 6 bases, with 7 bases remaining between them. Germline loops: CDR1 SGHTA, CDR2 FQGNSA.

This clonotype was counted between two and nine times. This chain uses TRBV24-1 with TRBJ2-1, with 16 bases identical to TRBD2. CDR1 KGHDR and CDR2 SFDVKD come from the germline V gene. V gave up 5 bases and J gave up 10 bases; unmatched junction bases: 1. This CDR3 contains 14 residues. The CDR3 DNA reads TGTGCCACCAGTGGGGGACTAGCGGGAGGGGAGCAGTTCTTC. As protein: CATSGGLAGGEQFF.

Ten or more counts support this clonotype. The rearrangement joins TRBV12-3 or TRBV12-4 to TRBJ1-2, with D possibly being TRBD1 (5 bases). The CDR3 runs 13 residues. V lost 4 bases and J lost 8, with 14 bases in between. DNA for the CDR3: TGTGCCAGCAGTTCCGTAGGGGAGAAGGGCTACACCTTC. Translating it yields CASSSVGEKGYTF.

The J gene is TRBJ2-2, the V gene TRBV13; D unresolved. The CDR3 is 14 amino acids. The V gene's germline CDR1 is PRHDT and CDR2 FYEKMQ (reference sequence). V was cut by 2 bases and J by 4 bases, with 8 bases left in between. The CDR3: CASSLRHPTGELFF. The CDR3 DNA follows: TGTGCCAGCAGCTTAAGGCACCCCACCGGGGAGCTGTTTTTT. Looking up the rest from reference TRBV13 and TRBJ2-2 gives the full variable domain: AAGVIQSPRHLIKEKRETATLKCYPIPRHDTVYWYQQGPGQDPQFLISFYEKMQSDKGSIPDRFSAQQFSDYHSELNMSSLELGDSALYFCASSLRHPTGELFFGEGSRLTVL.

This clonotype was counted a few times. V usage is TRBV7-9 and J usage is TRBJ2-7; 8 bases agree with TRBD1. From germline, CDR1 is SEHNR and CDR2 FQNEAQ (reference sequence). CDR3 length equals 14 residues. V lost 5 bases, J lost 3 bases, and 6 bases stayed unmatched. Here the CDR3 DNA reads TGTGCCAGCAGCCCTTGGACAGGGAACTACGAGCAGTACTTC. This codes for CASSPWTGNYEQYF.

This clonotype was seen only a few times. The J gene is TRBJ1-2, the V gene TRBV29-1, with D unresolved. Germline assignment: CDR1 SQVTM and CDR2 ANQGSEA. V was trimmed by 5 bases and J by 3 bases, leaving 7 bases between them. The CDR3 has 11 amino acids. The CDR3, as DNA: TGCAGCGTTCCCCATTACTATGGCTACACCTTC. Translating gives CSVPHYYGYTF.

The sample holds a few counts of this clonotype. This chain uses TRBV20-1 with TRBJ2-1; the D is unclear. Germline CDR1 DFQATT, CDR2 SNEGSKA (reference sequence). The ends were cut back, 0 bases at V and 7 bases at J, with 7 bases in the middle. The CDR3 length is 12 residues. This CDR3 reads CSARDFGNEQFF. In DNA form, the CDR3 reads TGCAGTGCTAGAGATTTCGGGAATGAGCAGTTCTTC.

This clonotype was counted between two and nine times. Sequence at one end of the junction differs from germline and may be a read error. The CDR3 region is CASSPLGQGVRF. CDR3 nucleotides: TGTGCCAGCAGTCCGCTGGGACAGGGGGTTCGTTTT. V is TRBV2 and J is TRBJ1-5; 11 bases line up with TRBD1. The CDR3 totals 12 residues. Germline V gene data show CDR1 as SNHLY and CDR2 as FYNNEI.

The chain has TRBV20-1 and TRBJ2-5, with 11 bases matching TRBD1. The CDR3 is 15 amino acids. Germline loops: CDR1 DFQATT, CDR2 SNEGSKA (reference sequence). Trimming removed 8 bases from V and 2 bases from J; junction bases left unmatched: 10. CDR3 region: CSPNTGTGGQETQYF. DNA for the CDR3: TGCAGTCCTAATACGGGGACAGGGGGGCAAGAGACCCAGTACTTC.

A remark on this clonotype: This may arise from a read error, as a much more abundant clone is one base away. V is TRBV7-6 and J is TRBJ2-2, with 12 positions matching TRBD2. This CDR3 comprises 17 residues. The V gene end was trimmed by 5 bases and the J gene end by 8 bases; junction bases not matched to a gene: 12. Per the germline V gene, CDR1 is SGHVS and CDR2 is FNYEAQ. The CDR3 bases are TGTGCCAGCAGCCCGGTCCTACTAGCGGGAGGTCCAGGGGAGCTGTTTTTT. Amino acids: CASSPVLLAGGPGELFF.

This clonotype has a count of ten or more. This chain links TRBV29-1 with TRBJ2-7; D is possibly TRBD1 (6 bases). Germline V gene data show CDR1 as SQVTM and CDR2 as ANQGSEA. The CDR3 runs 14 residues. The V end was cut by 1 base, the J end by 3 bases, with 13 bases between. In DNA, the CDR3 is TGCAGCGTTGAAGTCACAGGGTCGGGCTACGAGCAGTACTTC. It yields the protein CSVEVTGSGYEQYF.

This clonotype was counted ten times or more. The junction departs from the called germline gene at one end, perhaps through a read error. The gene calls are TRBV4-3 and TRBJ1-2, with 8 bases lining up with TRBD1. Germline CDR1 and CDR2: LGHNA and YSLEER. The CDR3 extends over 14 amino acids. CDR3 nucleotides: TGTGCCAGCAGCCCCGGGACAGGCAACTATGGCTACACCTTC. This gives the protein CASSPGTGNYGYTF.

The CDR3 protein is CSARGRWDYQETQYF. CDR3 DNA sequence: TGCAGTGCTAGAGGGAGGTGGGACTACCAAGAGACCCAGTACTTC. V usage is TRBV20-1 and J usage is TRBJ2-5; D is perhaps TRBD2 (6 bases). CDR3 size: 15 residues. Trimming left V 1 base short and J 0 bases short, with 12 bases between. CDR1 is DFQATT, CDR2 SNEGSKA, per germline (reference sequence).

This clonotype was counted only a few times. The rearrangement uses TRBV7-9 and TRBJ2-1, with 8 bases identical to TRBD2. From germline, CDR1 is SEHNR and CDR2 FQNEAQ (reference sequence). The CDR3 totals 15 residues. Trimming took 3 bases from V and 4 from J; bases not matched to a gene: 5. As DNA, the CDR3 is TGTGCCAGCAGCTTTCGGGAGGGCCCGTACAATGAGCAGTTCTTC. Translated, it gives CASSFREGPYNEQFF. The variable domain in full, completed from reference TRBV7-9 and TRBJ2-1, reads DTGVSQNPRHKITKRGQNVTFRCDPISEHNRLYWYRQTLGQGPEFLTYFQNEAQLEKSRLLSDRFSAERPKGSFSTLEIQRTEQGDSAMYLCASSFREGPYNEQFFGPGTRLTVL.

Notes on this clonotype: A much bigger clone sits one base away, suggesting this may be a read error. This sequence joins TRBV6-5 and TRBJ2-3; D not resolved. The length of the CDR3 is 13 residues. Per germline, CDR1 MNHEY and CDR2 SVGAGI. The CDR3 DNA sequence: TGTGACAGCAGTTACCGTGGGGTAGATACGCAGTATTTT. Translation: CDSSYRGVDTQYF.

The chain employs TRBV6-5 and TRBJ2-2; D gene unclear. CDR1 MNHEY and CDR2 SVGAGI come from the germline V gene. Trimming stripped 0 bases from V and 4 bases from J, with 6 bases between. The CDR3 loop spans 14 amino acids. CDR3 loop: CASSYSAGTGELFF. The DNA of the CDR3 is TGTGCCAGCAGTTACTCAGCCGGCACCGGGGAGCTGTTTTTT.

At least ten counts were recorded for this clonotype. The chain carries TRBV4-2 and TRBJ2-3, with 12 bases that match TRBD2. Trimming at V came to 0 bases and at J to 5 bases, leaving 6 bases not matched to a gene. Germline V gene lookup returns CDR1 LGHNA and CDR2 YNFKEQ. This CDR3 is built from 17 residues. CDR3 in amino acids: CASSQDTLAGGQDTQYF. The CDR3 nucleotides read TGTGCCAGCAGCCAAGACACCCTAGCGGGAGGGCAAGATACGCAGTATTTT.

This clonotype occurred many times. J is TRBJ2-5 and V is TRBV5-6; TRBD1 agrees at 9 bases. J gave up 2 bases and V 3 bases, and 8 bases lay outside the gene matches. CDR1 and CDR2 from the germline V gene are SGHDT and YYEEEE. This CDR3 region has 16 residues. CDR3 sequence: CASSSDRTGEQETQYF. The CDR3 DNA reads as TGTGCCAGCAGCTCGGACCGGACAGGGGAACAAGAGACCCAGTACTTC.

This clonotype was seen a few times. The chain carries TRBV5-6 and TRBJ1-2; D remains unclear. Looked up from germline, CDR1 is SGHDT and CDR2 is YYEEEE. The CDR3 is 16 amino acids. Trimming pared 1 base from V and 4 bases from J, leaving 17 bases between. The CDR3 nucleotides are TGTGCCAGCAGCTTGATTAAGAGGGCCCATTCCTATGGCTACACCTTC. Protein sequence: CASSLIKRAHSYGYTF. Variable domain in full (rest from reference TRBV5-6 and TRBJ1-2): DAGVTQSPTHLIKTRGQQVTLRCSPKSGHDTVSWYQQALGQGPQFIFQYYEEEERQRGNFPDRFSGHQFPNYSSELNVNALLLGDSALYLCASSLIKRAHSYGYTFGSGTRLTVV.

This clonotype has at least ten counts. The chain has TRBV5-5 and TRBJ2-5; D is unclear. This CDR3 contains 14 residues. The germline V gene encodes CDR1 SGHKS and CDR2 YYEKEE (reference sequence). V lost 0 bases, J lost 0 bases, and 6 bases lay in between. CDR3 DNA sequence: TGTGCCAGCAGCTTGGAGTGGTACCAAGAGACCCAGTACTTC. It yields the protein CASSLEWYQETQYF.

V is TRBV28 and J is TRBJ2-2, with 8 bases identical to TRBD1. After removal of 1 base from V and 7 bases from J, the junction contained 2 bases not matched to a gene. Per the germline V gene, CDR1 is MDHEN and CDR2 is SYDVKM. This CDR3 region has 14 residues. Here the CDR3 DNA reads TGTGCCAGCAGTTTATCCGGGACAGGCGGGGAGCTGTTTTTT. Translated, it gives CASSLSGTGGELFF. Supplemented by reference TRBV28 and TRBJ2-2, the full variable domain reads DVKVTQSSRYLVKRTGEKVFLECVQDMDHENMFWYRQDPGLGLRLIYFSYDVKMKEKGDIPEGYSVSREKKERFSLILESASTNQTSMYLCASSLSGTGGELFFGEGSRLTVL.

The J gene is TRBJ2-1, the V gene TRBV7-9; D may be TRBD2 (6 bases). Trimming removed 0 bases from V and 8 bases from J, with 17 bases in between. The germline V gene has CDR1 SEHNR and CDR2 FQNEAQ (reference sequence). The CDR3 is 16 residues long. The CDR3 loop is CASSLAQRADLHEQFF. In nucleotides, the CDR3 is TGTGCCAGCAGCTTAGCCCAGCGGGCCGACCTCCATGAGCAGTTCTTC.

This clonotype was counted many times. V usage is TRBV29-1 and J usage is TRBJ2-3, with 9 positions matching TRBD2. V dropped 4 bases and J dropped 6; count of bases not matched to a gene: 11. The germline V gene encodes CDR1 SQVTM and CDR2 ANQGSEA. This CDR3 comprises 15 residues. CDR3 loop: CSVGLRLAAPDTQYF. The CDR3 coding sequence is TGCAGCGTTGGTTTAAGACTAGCGGCCCCGGATACGCAGTATTTT.